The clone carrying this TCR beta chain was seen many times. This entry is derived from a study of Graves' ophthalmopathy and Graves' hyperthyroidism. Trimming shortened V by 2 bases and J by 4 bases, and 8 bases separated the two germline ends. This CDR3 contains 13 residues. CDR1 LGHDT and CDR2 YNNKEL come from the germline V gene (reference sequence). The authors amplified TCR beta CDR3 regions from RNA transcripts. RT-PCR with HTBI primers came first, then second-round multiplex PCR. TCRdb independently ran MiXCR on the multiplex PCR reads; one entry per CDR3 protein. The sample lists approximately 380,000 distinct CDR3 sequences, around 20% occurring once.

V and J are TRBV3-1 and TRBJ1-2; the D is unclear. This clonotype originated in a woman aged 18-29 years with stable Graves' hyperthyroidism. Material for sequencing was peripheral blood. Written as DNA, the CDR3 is TGTGCCAGCAGCCAACGGGCAGGCTATGGCTACACCTTC. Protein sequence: CASSQRAGYGYTF.